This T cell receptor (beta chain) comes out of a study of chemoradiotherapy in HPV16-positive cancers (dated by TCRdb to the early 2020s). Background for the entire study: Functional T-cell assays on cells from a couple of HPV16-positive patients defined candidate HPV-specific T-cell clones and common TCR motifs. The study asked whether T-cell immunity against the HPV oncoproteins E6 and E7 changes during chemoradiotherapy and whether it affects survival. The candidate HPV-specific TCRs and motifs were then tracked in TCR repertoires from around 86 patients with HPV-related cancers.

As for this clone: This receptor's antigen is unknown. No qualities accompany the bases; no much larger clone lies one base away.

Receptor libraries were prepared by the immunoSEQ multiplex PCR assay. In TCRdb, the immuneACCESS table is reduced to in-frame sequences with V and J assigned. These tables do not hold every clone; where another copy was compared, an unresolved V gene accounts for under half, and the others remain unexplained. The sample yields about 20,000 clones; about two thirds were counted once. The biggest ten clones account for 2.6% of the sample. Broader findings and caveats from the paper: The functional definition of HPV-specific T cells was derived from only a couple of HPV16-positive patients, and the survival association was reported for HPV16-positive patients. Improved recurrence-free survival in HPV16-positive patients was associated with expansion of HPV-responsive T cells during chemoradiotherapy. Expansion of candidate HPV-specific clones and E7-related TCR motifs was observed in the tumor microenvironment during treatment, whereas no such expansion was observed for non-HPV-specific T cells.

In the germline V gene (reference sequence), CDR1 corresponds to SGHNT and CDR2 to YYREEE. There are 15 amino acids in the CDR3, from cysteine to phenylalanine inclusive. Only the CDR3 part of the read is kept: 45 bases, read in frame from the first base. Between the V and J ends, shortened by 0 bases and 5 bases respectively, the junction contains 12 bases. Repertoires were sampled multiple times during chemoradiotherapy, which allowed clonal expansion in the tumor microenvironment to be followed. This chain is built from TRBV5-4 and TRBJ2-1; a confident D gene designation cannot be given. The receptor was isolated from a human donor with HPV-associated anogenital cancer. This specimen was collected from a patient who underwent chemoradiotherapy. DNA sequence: TGTGCCAGCAGCTTGGCCGCTGTTCGCCACAATGAGCAGTTCTTC. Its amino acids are CASSLAAVRHNEQFF.